This T cell receptor beta chain was retrieved from a study of identical twins. In TCRdb, the 5' RACE reads were re-called with MiXCR into one record per CDR3 protein. The sample has hundreds of thousands of distinct CDR3 sequences; roughly 6% are singletons. Germline lookup yields CDR1 LNHNV and CDR2 YYDKDF (reference sequence). Trimming took off 8 bases at V and 3 bases at J, with 14 bases between the two ends. The CDR3 is 14 amino acids. The gene calls are TRBV15 and TRBJ2-4; D may be TRBD1 (6 bases). The TCR originated in a man between 18 and 29 years old in good health. Material: naive T cells sorted from blood. The CDR3 nucleotides are TGTGCCACCCAAAACAGGGATGGCAAAAACATTCAGTACTTC. Translating gives CATQNRDGKNIQYF.